This TCR beta chain was profiled in a study of blood T cell repertoires in COVID-19. Overall study: There were acute and convalescent COVID-19 samples, and they came from the United States, Italy and Spain. PBMCs, B-cell-depleted T cells, or T cells provided the cDNA or gDNA that made up the material.

It was during active infection that Seattle patients were enrolled and then longitudinally followed. Study processing details: For nucleated cells, counts were estimated from reference gene primer amplification. Only in-frame clones appear in the TCRdb table, and some are missing; sequencing was by immunoSEQ multiplex PCR. The V and J calls and clone size come from that table; D and trimming were worked out from the DNA. This sample has around 100,000 clones, with just under 95% found just once. Sequencing was performed on peripheral blood. The TCR comes from a woman aged 50 to 60 with COVID-19, enrolled during active disease.

The CDR3 region is CASSIALSTRGYTF. The CDR3 nucleotides read TGTGCCAGTAGTATAGCCCTTTCGACACGAGGCTACACCTTC. The chain links TRBV19 to TRBJ1-2; D not resolved. CDR1 LNHDA and CDR2 SQIVND come from the germline V gene (reference sequence). Deletions cut 1 base from V and 8 bases from J, with 14 bases between. This CDR3 is 14 amino acids long. Full variable domain (missing parts from reference TRBV19 and TRBJ1-2): DGGITQSPKYLFRKEGQNVTLSCEQNLNHDAMYWYRQDPGQGLRLIYYSQIVNDFQKGDIAEGYSVSREKKESFPLTVTSAQKNPTAFYLCASSIALSTRGYTFGSGTRLTVV.